This TCR beta chain was found in a study of shared clonotypes between healthy human individuals. The V gene lost 6 bases and the J gene lost 0 bases, with 12 bases spanning the gap. This CDR3 comprises 15 residues. CDR1 LGHNA and CDR2 YNFKEQ come from the germline V gene. All participating donors were Caucasian adults from Nashville, Tennessee. Comments on this clone: Its target is not known.

Regarding the study as a whole: In the sorted subsets, rarefaction showed sequencing was incomplete despite large depth.

Generated by immunoSEQ multiplex PCR, the TCRdb table keeps only in-frame clones and is missing some. This table has approximately 940,000 clones, 70% to 85% appearing once. This sequence originates from a man younger than 30 in good health. The source material was memory CD4+ T cells sorted from blood. As to subset: CD45RA-negative fraction. The chain couples TRBV4-2 to TRBJ2-1, with D perhaps matching TRBD1 (6 bases). The CDR3 DNA is TGTGCCAGCAGGTGGGACACGAGCTCCTACAATGAGCAGTTCTTC. Its protein product is CASRWDTSSYNEQFF.